This paragraph reports one T cell receptor (beta chain). A read error may produce the germline difference seen at one junction end. Original methodology: Amplification of reference gene primers was used by the study to estimate nucleated cell counts. This table comes from immunoSEQ multiplex PCR, and its TCRdb copy is limited to in-frame clones, with some not included. V and J calls and clone size are given by that table; D and trimming were obtained from the DNA. The profile covers about half a million clones, with approximately 83% appearing a single time and approximately 3% taken by the ten largest. Germline CDR1 and CDR2: LGHNA and YSLEER. CDR3 length: 17 residues. These data are taken from a study of blood T cell repertoires in COVID-19. Study in general: Whether acute or convalescent, the COVID-19 samples came from the United States, Italy and Spain.

The rearrangement links TRBV4-3 to TRBJ2-1, with 8 bases matching TRBD2. What was sequenced was peripheral blood. This receptor was taken from a human donor in a cohort sampled during active COVID-19. CDR3 bases: TGCGCCAGCAGTCAAGGGAGTAGCGGGAACTCCTACAATGAGCAGTTCTTC. This gives the protein CASSQGSSGNSYNEQFF.